The present entry profiles one T cell receptor (beta chain) with its context. The PCR used 60 Vbeta and 13 Jbeta primers. Measured with immunoSEQ multiplex PCR; TCRdb has only the in-frame clones, and not every one. Here the sample spans around 190,000 clones, approximately 82% being singletons. Germline V gene sequence: CDR1 SGDLS, CDR2 YYNGEE. The CDR3 runs to 12 residues. V was shortened by 4 bases and J by 7 bases, with 11 bases between the two germline ends. This entry is derived from a study of cytomegalovirus exposure and HLA in healthy donors. This sequence was found in a girl aged 2 to 9 in good health and CMV-seropositive. This rearrangement joins TRBV9 to TRBJ1-2; tentatively, D is TRBD1 (6 bases). Sequencing used PBMCs. CDR3 DNA: TGTGCCAGCAGCAAGACAGGTGGTGGCTACACCTTC. Protein product: CASSKTGGGYTF.